The 15 T cell receptor beta chains below were found in one sample sequenced in a study of T cells in women clearing cervical HPV infection (dated by TCRdb to the late 2010s). The library was generated by the immunoSEQ multiplex PCR assay. The immuneACCESS repertoire file appears here via TCRdb, limited to in-frame rearrangements. These files lack a portion of the clones; in checked studies, under half of the deficit traces to unresolved V genes, and the cause of the others is not known. The sample's table covers 30,000 to 35,000 clones. Around 1.6% of the sample goes to the ten largest clones. Sequencing used blood buffy coat. These receptor sequences come from a woman between 18 and 70 years old with a cervical HPV16 infection that either progressed to CIN3+ or cleared (not recorded which).

With respect to this clone: The read ends 3 residues early relative to the CDR3; the germline J gene fills the gap. The chain uses TRBV6-1 and TRBJ2-1; maybe TRBD2 (5 bases). Germline CDR1 reads MNHNS; CDR2 reads SASEGT. There are 16 residues in the CDR3. Trimming pared 2 bases from V and 0 bases from J, leaving 11 bases between. The CDR3 bases that were read are TGTGCCAGCAGTGAAAAGCGGCTGAGCTCCTACAATGAG. Translated, it gives CASSEKRLSSYNE. The complete CDR3 reads CASSEKRLSSYNEQFF.

Note on this clone: The read comes to an end 3 residues before the CDR3 does, leaving the germline J gene to fill in the end. This chain joins TRBV10-1 and TRBJ1-2; D ambiguous. The germline V gene has CDR1 WNHNN and CDR2 SYGVQD (reference sequence). The CDR3 has 15 amino acids. The CDR3: CASTHSKTMREGYTF. The CDR3 DNA, read in part, is TGCGCCAGCACCCACTCAAAGACAATGCGGGAAGGC.

As regards this clone: The CDR3 end is not reached by the read, which stops 3 residues before it; the germline J gene fills it in. Distinct nucleotide sequences in the sample also encode this CDR3. The chain joins TRBV19 to TRBJ1-3, with D perhaps TRBD1 (5 bases). The germline V gene has CDR1 LNHDA and CDR2 SQIVND (reference sequence). This CDR3 contains 16 residues. The germline V and J ends were trimmed by 7 bases and 0 bases, with 16 bases remaining between them. CDR3 region: CASTPQGVSSGNTIYF. Partial CDR3 DNA: TGTGCCAGTACCCCCCAAGGGGTTTCCTCTGGAAACACC.

In the case of this clone: Read coverage stops 3 residues before the CDR3 terminus; the germline J gene supplies the remainder. The rearrangement links TRBV28 to TRBJ2-3; a weak D match, TRBD1 (5 bases). CDR1 MDHEN and CDR2 SYDVKM come from the germline V gene. The CDR3 covers 16 residues. V was trimmed by 6 bases and J by 2 bases, leaving 18 bases between them. CDR3 bases read: TGTGCCAGCAGCCAAAGACAGCTTATAAACACAGATACG. This encodes CASSQRQLINTDT. The full CDR3 reads CASSQRQLINTDTQYF. Looking up the rest from reference TRBV28 and TRBJ2-3 gives the full variable domain: DVKVTQSSRYLVKRTGEKVFLECVQDMDHENMFWYRQDPGLGLRLIYFSYDVKMKEKGDIPEGYSVSREKKERFSLILESASTNQTSMYLCASSQRQLINTDTQYFGPGTRLTVL.

This chain's CDR3 is CASSLVATEAFF. Incomplete CDR3 DNA: TGTGCCAGCAGCTTAGTGGCCACTGAA. The chain links TRBV7-2 to TRBJ1-1; D unclear. Coverage ceases 3 residues before the CDR3 finishes, and the germline J gene fills in the end. Germline V gene data show CDR1 as SGHTA and CDR2 as FQGNSA. V shed 1 base and J shed 4 bases, with 4 bases lying between them. The CDR3 consists of 12 residues.

The sequenced part of the CDR3 DNA is TGTGCCAGCTCACCACCCGGGGTCCAAGAGACC. This sequence encodes CASSPPGVQET. The complete CDR3 reads CASSPPGVQETQYF. This chain uses TRBV18 with TRBJ2-5; a weak D match, TRBD2 (5 bases). Sequencing ends 3 residues short of the CDR3 end; the germline J gene provides the rest. The CDR3 runs to 14 residues. Per the germline V gene, CDR1 is KGHSH and CDR2 is LQKENI. Trimming cost V 0 bases and J 1 base, with 6 bases left between them.

To note about this clone: The missing CDR3 end, 3 residues past where the read stops, is filled in from the germline J gene. This chain links TRBV9 with TRBJ2-3; the match to TRBD2 covers 9 bases. The germline V gene has CDR1 SGDLS and CDR2 YYNGEE. There are 16 residues in the CDR3. V lost 4 bases to trimming and J lost 8 bases; unmatched junction nucleotides: 14. CDR3 protein: CASSPPGGGEVGTQYF. The part of the CDR3 DNA that was read is TGTGCCAGCAGCCCCCCCGGCGGGGGGGAGGTGGGTACG.

As concerns this clone: The CDR3 extends 3 residues past the end of the read, so its final part is completed from the germline J gene. This chain links TRBV2 with TRBJ1-2, with D perhaps TRBD1 (5 bases). The length of the CDR3 is 12 residues. Germline V gives CDR1 SNHLY, CDR2 FYNNEI. CDR3 region: CATLGLAANYTF. Incomplete CDR3 DNA: TGTGCCACCCTGGGACTAGCGGCTAAC.

Worth noting for this clone: Read coverage stops 3 residues before the CDR3 terminus; the germline J gene supplies the remainder. The genes are TRBV30 and TRBJ1-5; the D gene is possibly TRBD1 (5 bases). The CDR3 totals 15 residues. V lost 1 base and J lost 1, with 11 bases in between. The germline V gene encodes CDR1 GTSNPN and CDR2 SVGIG (reference sequence). CDR3 DNA (partial): TGTGCCTGGAGTGCCCGGGCAGGGAGCAATCAGCCC. Its protein is CAWSARAGSNQP. The whole CDR3 sequence reads CAWSARAGSNQPQHF.

In regard to this clone: The read halts 3 residues ahead of the CDR3 end, with the missing end drawn from the germline J gene. This chain links TRBV6-4 with TRBJ2-7; possible D gene TRBD1, 6 bases. CDR3 length equals 12 residues. Looked up from germline, CDR1 is MRHNA and CDR2 is SNTAGT. Trimming cost V 8 bases and J 5 bases, with 13 bases left between them. CDR3 DNA (partial): TGTGCCAGCGGCGACAGGACCCACGAG. It encodes CASGDRTHE. Given in full, the CDR3 is CASGDRTHEQYF.

Points on this clone: The read stops 3 residues short of the end of the CDR3; the missing end is completed from the germline J gene. The chain carries TRBV7-2 and TRBJ2-7, with D perhaps matching TRBD2 (5 bases). The germline V and J ends were trimmed by 2 bases and 4 bases, with 15 bases remaining between them. CDR1 and CDR2 from the germline V gene are SGHTA and FQGNSA. The CDR3 runs 15 residues. The CDR3 bases that were read are TGTGCCAGCAGCTTACTAGCAGTACCTACATACGAG. Its translation is CASSLLAVPTYE. The whole CDR3 protein is CASSLLAVPTYEQYF.

Regarding this clone: The observed sequence ends 3 residues before the CDR3 terminus, with the missing tail filled in from the germline J gene. The chain combines TRBV5-1 with TRBJ1-2, with D possibly TRBD1 on 5 matching bases. The CDR3 has 13 amino acids. Germline values: CDR1 SGHRS, CDR2 YFSETQ. The CDR3 bases that were read are TGCGCCAGCAGCGGTCAGGGCACAGATACC. Protein product: CASSGQGTDT. The CDR3, in full, reads CASSGQGTDTYTF.

CDR3 amino acids: CSARGGTGGAFSPYEQYF. The part of the CDR3 DNA that was read is TGCAGTGCTAGAGGCGGGACAGGGGGCGCGTTCTCCCCCTACGAG. J is TRBJ2-7 and V is TRBV20-1; 12 bases line up with TRBD1. From the germline J gene comes the end of the CDR3, since the read stops 3 residues before it. The germline V gene has CDR1 DFQATT and CDR2 SNEGSKA (reference sequence). J was trimmed by 2 bases and V by 1 base; bases with no gene match: 12. The length of the CDR3 is 18 residues.

As concerns this clone: The observed sequence ends 3 residues before the CDR3 terminus, with the missing tail filled in from the germline J gene. The J gene is TRBJ2-2, the V gene TRBV5-8; TRBD1 matches at 9 bases. Germline CDR1 SGHTS, CDR2 YDEGEE. The CDR3 has 15 amino acids. The CDR3 region is CASSPTGQGNSPLFF. The sequenced CDR3 bases are TGTGCCAGCAGCCCCACGGGACAGGGTAATTCACCG.

Regarding this clone: The read gets to within 3 residues of the CDR3 end, and the germline J gene fills in the rest. The chain couples TRBV5-1 to TRBJ2-3, with D maybe TRBD2 (5 bases). Germline-derived CDR1 and CDR2 are SGHRS and YFSETQ. The length of the CDR3 is 14 residues. The DNA read from the CDR3 is TGCGCCAGCAGCTCATCCGCGGGTCGAGAGACG. Translated, it gives CASSSSAGRET. The whole CDR3 protein reads CASSSSAGRETQYF. Combining the CDR3 with reference TRBV5-1 and TRBJ2-3 gives the whole variable domain KAGVTQTPRYLIKTRGQQVTLSCSPISGHRSVSWYQQTPGQGLQFLFEYFSETQRNKGNFPGRFSGRQFSNSRSEMNVSTLELGDSALYLCASSSSAGRETQYFGPGTRLTVL.